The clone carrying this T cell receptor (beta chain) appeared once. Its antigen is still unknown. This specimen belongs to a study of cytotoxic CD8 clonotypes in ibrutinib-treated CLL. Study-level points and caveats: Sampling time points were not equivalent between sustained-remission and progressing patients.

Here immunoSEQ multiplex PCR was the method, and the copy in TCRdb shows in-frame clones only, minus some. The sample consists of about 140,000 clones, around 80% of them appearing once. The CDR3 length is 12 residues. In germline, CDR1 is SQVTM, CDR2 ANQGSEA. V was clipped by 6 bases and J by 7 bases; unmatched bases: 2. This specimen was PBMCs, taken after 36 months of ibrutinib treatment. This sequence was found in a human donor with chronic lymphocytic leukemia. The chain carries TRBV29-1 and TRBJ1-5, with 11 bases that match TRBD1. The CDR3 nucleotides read TGCAGCGTGGGACAGGGGGAACAGCCCCAGCATTTT. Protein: CSVGQGEQPQHF.